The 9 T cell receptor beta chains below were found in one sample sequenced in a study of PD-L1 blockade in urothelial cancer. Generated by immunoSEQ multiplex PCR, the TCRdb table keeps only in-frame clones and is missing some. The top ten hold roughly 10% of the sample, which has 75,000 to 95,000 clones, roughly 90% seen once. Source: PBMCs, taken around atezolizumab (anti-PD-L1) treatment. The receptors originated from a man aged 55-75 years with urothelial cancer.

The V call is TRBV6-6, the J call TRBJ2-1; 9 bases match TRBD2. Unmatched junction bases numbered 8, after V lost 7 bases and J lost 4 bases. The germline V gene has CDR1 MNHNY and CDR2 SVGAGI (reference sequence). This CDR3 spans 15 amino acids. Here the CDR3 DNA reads TGTGCCAGCAACATACTAGCGGGTTCTTACAATGAGCAGTTCTTC. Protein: CASNILAGSYNEQFF.

This chain's CDR3 is CASSLVLASETQYF. The CDR3 region has the DNA TGTGCCAGCAGCTTAGTACTAGCGTCGGAGACCCAGTACTTC. V is TRBV7-8 and J is TRBJ2-5, with TRBD2 identical over 7 bases. Germline V gene data show CDR1 as SGHVS and CDR2 as FQNEAQ. The CDR3 consists of 14 residues. The V and J ends lost 1 base and 5 bases, in that order; junction bases with no gene match: 4.

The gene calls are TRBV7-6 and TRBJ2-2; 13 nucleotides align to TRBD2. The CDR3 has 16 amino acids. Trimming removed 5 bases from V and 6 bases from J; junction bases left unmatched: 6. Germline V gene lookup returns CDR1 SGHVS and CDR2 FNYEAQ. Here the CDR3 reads CASSQRTSGSSGELFF. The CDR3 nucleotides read TGTGCCAGCAGCCAGAGGACTAGCGGGAGCTCCGGGGAGCTGTTTTTT.

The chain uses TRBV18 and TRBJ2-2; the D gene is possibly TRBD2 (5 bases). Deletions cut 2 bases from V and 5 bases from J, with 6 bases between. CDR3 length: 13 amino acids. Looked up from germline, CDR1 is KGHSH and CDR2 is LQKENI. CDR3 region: CASSPRLTGELFF. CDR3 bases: TGTGCCAGCTCACCAAGACTAACCGGGGAGCTGTTTTTT.

Here the CDR3 DNA reads TGTGCCTGGAGCCCTAGACTAGCGGGCACCGGGGAGCTGTTTTTT. Its translation is CAWSPRLAGTGELFF. The chain combines TRBV30 with TRBJ2-2, with TRBD2 matching 10 bases. The germline V gene encodes CDR1 GTSNPN and CDR2 SVGIG (reference sequence). V was clipped by 3 bases and J by 4 bases; unmatched bases: 5. The CDR3 runs to 15 residues.

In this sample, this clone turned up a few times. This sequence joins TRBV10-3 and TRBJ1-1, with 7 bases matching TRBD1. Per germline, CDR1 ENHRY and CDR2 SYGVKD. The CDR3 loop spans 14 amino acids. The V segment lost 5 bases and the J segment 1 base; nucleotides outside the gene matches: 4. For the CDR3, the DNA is TGTGCCATCAGTTCCGACAGGGCGAACACTGAAGCTTTCTTT. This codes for CAISSDRANTEAFF.

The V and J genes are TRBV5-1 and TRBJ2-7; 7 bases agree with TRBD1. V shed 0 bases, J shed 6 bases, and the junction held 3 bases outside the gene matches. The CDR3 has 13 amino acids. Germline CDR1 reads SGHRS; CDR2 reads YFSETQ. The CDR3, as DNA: TGCGCCAGCAGCTTGGAAGGGGGCGGCGAGCAGTACTTC. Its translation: CASSLEGGGEQYF.

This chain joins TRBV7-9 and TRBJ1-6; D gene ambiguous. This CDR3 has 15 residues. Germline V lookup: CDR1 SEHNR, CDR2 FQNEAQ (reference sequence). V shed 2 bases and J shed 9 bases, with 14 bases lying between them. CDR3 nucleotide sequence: TGTGCCAGCAGCTTAAGGCAGGATATACCTTCACCCCTCCACTTT. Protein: CASSLRQDIPSPLHF.

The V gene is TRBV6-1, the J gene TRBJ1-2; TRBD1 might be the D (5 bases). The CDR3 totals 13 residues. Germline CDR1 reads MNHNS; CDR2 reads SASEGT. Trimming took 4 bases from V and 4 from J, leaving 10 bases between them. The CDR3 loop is CASSAGWVYGYTF. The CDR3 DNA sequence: TGTGCCAGCAGTGCAGGGTGGGTCTATGGCTACACCTTC.